This paragraph covers one T cell receptor (beta chain) sequence. Authors' analysis steps: Counts of nucleated cells, estimated from reference gene primer amplification, were obtained. Assay: immunoSEQ multiplex PCR; the TCRdb copy retains only in-frame clones and omits some. The V and J calls and clone size are taken from that table; D and trimming were inferred from the DNA. In the table there are 180,000 or so clones, 70% to 90% of which are singletons. The data derive from a study of blood T cell repertoires in COVID-19. With 4 bases removed from V and 4 bases from J, the gap between germline ends came to 11 bases. The germline V gene encodes CDR1 SGHRS and CDR2 YFSETQ. The CDR3 totals 14 residues.

The TCR originated in an elderly woman with acute or convalescent COVID-19. Sequences were obtained from peripheral blood. V usage is TRBV5-1 and J usage is TRBJ2-2; a possible D gene is TRBD1 (5 bases). The CDR3 reads CASSPVRGTGELFF. The CDR3 DNA reads as TGCGCCAGCAGCCCCGTTAGGGGCACCGGGGAGCTGTTTTTT.